This entry describes one T cell receptor beta chain. Its antigen remains undetermined. No clone much larger than this one lies a single base away; base qualities are absent. This specimen comes from a study of CD8 T cells in Susac syndrome (dated by TCRdb to about 2019). Regarding the complete study: The study used repertoire sequencing to test whether antigen drove CD8+ T cell activation and differentiation in Susac syndrome.

Peripheral blood CD8+ and CD4+ T cells from healthy donors, Susac syndrome patients and multiple sclerosis patients were profiled using high-throughput TCR beta sequencing. The multiple sclerosis controls were treatment-naive patients who had stable or active relapsing-remitting disease and met the revised McDonald criteria. Bulk CD8+ and CD4+ T cells were purified by magnetic negative isolation, whereas CD8+ TEMRA cells were enriched by FACS. Blood was drawn into EDTA tubes, processed within 24 hours, and PBMCs were isolated by density gradient centrifugation. PBMCs intended for TCR sequencing were cryopreserved in liquid nitrogen and thawed later in a water bath at 37 degrees C. Purity of sorted or isolated CD4+, CD8+ and CD8+ TEMRA cells was at least 90%. The CDR3, from cysteine to phenylalanine, totals 17 residues. Only the CDR3 region is kept as DNA, spanning 51 bases read in frame from base 1. CDR1 and CDR2, looked up from the germline V gene (reference sequence), are DFQATT and SNEGSKA. Ends trimmed: V by 0 bases, J by 1 base; bases unmatched to a gene: 11.

RNA was extracted using the RNeasy kit, and roughly 0.5 to 1 microgram was reverse transcribed with random hexamers. The immunoSEQ multiplex PCR assay, covering 54 Vbeta and 13 Jbeta segments, was used to amplify TCR beta CDR3 regions. PCR amplification bias was corrected using a synthetic template baseline for primer optimization and computational correction. The study's processing was this. Reads were annotated to V, D and J genes per IMGT and analyzed with immunoSEQ Analyzer, keeping only productive sequences. Clonality was computed as one minus Shannon entropy normalized by log2 of the number of productive unique sequences. For each patient and control, public and private clones were evaluated within the 100 most prevalent clones. Clones were defined as Susac-specific if absent from the healthy and MS cohorts, from 1052 published viral clones and from other ImmuneACCESS disease sequences. TCRdb reran the public reads through fastp at Q25 and MiXCR, keeping productive beta chains. One record per CDR3 amino acid sequence lists the most common genes and DNA. What appears here as the V and J calls and clone size reflects TCRdb's work, not the paper's. This sample holds over 200,000 distinct CDR3 sequences; 85% to 95% were observed only once. The biggest ten clones account for around 0.082% of the sample.

Summary of the overall study and its limitations: The number of individuals in the TCR sequencing and HLA analysis was recognized as being relatively small.

The specimen sequenced was CD4+ T cells from PBMCs. The chain couples TRBV20-1 to TRBJ2-7; 8 bases in between match TRBD2. The TCR was taken from a human donor with multiple sclerosis. The CDR3: CSARDLLAGGPSYEQYF. The DNA is TGCAGTGCTAGAGACCTCCTGGCGGGGGGTCCTTCCTACGAGCAGTACTTC.